Detailed here is one TCR beta chain. In the authors' workflow: Estimates of nucleated cell counts were drawn from the amplification of reference gene primers. Data came from immunoSEQ multiplex PCR; TCRdb stores just in-frame clones and leaves some out. V and J calls and clone size are those listed in that table; D and trimming were worked out from the DNA. The table has 370,000 or so clones, roughly 80% seen once. CDR1 is MNHEY, CDR2 SMNVEV, per germline (reference sequence). The V end was cut by 5 bases, the J end by 3 bases, with 10 bases between. The CDR3 length is 13 residues. The data were taken from a study of blood T cell repertoires in COVID-19. Study overall: Sites across the United States, Italy and Spain contributed samples from acute and convalescent COVID-19. The cDNA or gDNA used as material had been derived from T cells, B-cell-depleted T cells, or PBMCs.

This TCR was recovered from a human donor with acute or convalescent COVID-19. The donor label of this sample is uncertain. The chain combines TRBV27 with TRBJ1-1; tentatively, D is TRBD1 (5 bases). Sample: peripheral blood. CDR3 nucleotide sequence: TGTGCCAGCAGTCTCGACAGATACACTGAAGCTTTCTTT. This translates into CASSLDRYTEAFF.